This T cell receptor (beta chain) is drawn from a study of T cell responses to AZD1222 COVID-19 vaccine. Points on this clone: The antigen is undetermined.

Clones were read by immunoSEQ multiplex PCR, and TCRdb kept only the in-frame ones, dropping some. This sample has about 100,000 clones, with roughly nine tenths found just once. Study-level results: With dominance at 160-218 and 743-854, vaccine-associated CD4 TCRs spanned spike. The donor cohort was predominantly white British with a female majority, and clonal diversity may have been underestimated.

CDR1 MDHEN and CDR2 SYDVKM come from the germline V gene. This CDR3 region has 19 residues. V was clipped by 6 bases and J by 2 bases, with 27 bases between them. Timing groups of about 4 and about 12 weeks for second doses were pooled. The chain carries TRBV28 and TRBJ2-3; D is possibly TRBD1 (6 bases). Sample: peripheral blood, taken 28 days after the second AZD1222 dose. This receptor was taken from an adult who received the AZD1222 COVID-19 vaccine. For the CDR3, the DNA is TGTGCCAGCAGACCTCAGTTCGGTTCTGCGGCAGGGGTCACAGATACGCAGTATTTT. It yields the protein CASRPQFGSAAGVTDTQYF.